What follows are 31 T cell receptor beta chains derived from one specimen sequenced in a study of blood T cell repertoires in COVID-19. Sequencing was performed with immunoSEQ multiplex PCR; in TCRdb, only in-frame clones are kept and a portion is missing. The sample carries approximately 140,000 clones, roughly four fifths recorded once. The sequenced sample was peripheral blood. The receptors come from a man older than 75 with acute or convalescent COVID-19.

The rearrangement uses TRBV7-2 and TRBJ2-5, with 7 nucleotides matching TRBD1. Germline CDR1 reads SGHTA; CDR2 reads FQGNSA. V gave up 8 bases and J gave up 0 bases; unmatched junction bases: 12. This CDR3 region has 16 residues. The CDR3, as DNA: TGTGCCAGCGGAATAGAGACAGGGTGGAACCAAGAGACCCAGTACTTC. This translates into CASGIETGWNQETQYF.

The rearrangement links TRBV18 to TRBJ2-5, with 7 positions matching TRBD2. The germline gives CDR1 KGHSH, CDR2 LQKENI. With V trimmed by 0 bases and J by 2 bases, 0 bases remained unmatched. The CDR3 contains 14 residues. The chain's CDR3 is CASSPPRGQETQYF. For the CDR3, the DNA is TGTGCCAGCTCACCACCGCGGGGGCAAGAGACCCAGTACTTC. The full variable domain, rest sourced from reference TRBV18 and TRBJ2-5, is NAGVMQNPRHLVRRRGQEARLRCSPMKGHSHVYWYRQLPEEGLKFMVYLQKENIIDESGMPKERFSAEFPKEGPSILRIQQVVRGDSAAYFCASSPPRGQETQYFGPGTRLLVL.

The chain joins TRBV15 to TRBJ2-2; maybe TRBD1 (5 bases). This CDR3 spans 15 amino acids. In germline, CDR1 is LNHNV, CDR2 YYDKDF (reference sequence). Trimming pared 5 bases from V and 5 bases from J, leaving 15 bases between. In nucleotides, the CDR3 is TGTGCCACCAGCCCTACTGGGGCTGGGACCGGGGAGCTGTTTTTT. This sequence encodes CATSPTGAGTGELFF.

This clone occurred once. The rearrangement links TRBV6-1 to TRBJ1-5; 7 bases are a match to TRBD1. After removal of 0 bases from V and 1 base from J, the junction contained 9 bases not matched to a gene. CDR3 length equals 18 residues. The V gene's germline CDR1 is MNHNS and CDR2 SASEGT. CDR3 sequence reads: CASSEAWTGKGSNQPQHF. CDR3 DNA: TGTGCCAGCAGTGAAGCGTGGACAGGCAAAGGGAGCAATCAGCCCCAGCATTTT.

This chain joins TRBV19 and TRBJ1-1, with a weak D call TRBD1 (5 bases). The germline CDR1 and CDR2 sequences are LNHDA and SQIVND (reference sequence). Trimming stripped 4 bases from V and 8 bases from J, with 14 bases between. The CDR3 runs 13 residues. As DNA, the CDR3 is TGTGCCAGTAGTACGTATCAGGGCGGCGAAGCTTTCTTT. Translated: CASSTYQGGEAFF.

This chain connects TRBV30 to TRBJ2-2; D call uncertain. V was shortened by 0 bases and J by 6 bases, with 2 bases between the two germline ends. This CDR3 contains 11 residues. Germline CDR1 GTSNPN, CDR2 SVGIG (reference sequence). CDR3 loop: CAWSVAGELFF. CDR3 in DNA: TGTGCCTGGAGTGTCGCCGGGGAGCTGTTTTTT. The whole variable domain, filled in from reference TRBV30 and TRBJ2-2, reads SQTIHQWPATLVQPVGSPLSLECTVEGTSNPNLYWYRQAAGRGLQLLFYSVGIGQISSEVPQNLSASRPQDRQFILSSKKLLLSDSGFYLCAWSVAGELFFGEGSRLTVL.

This chain uses TRBV7-3 with TRBJ2-7; 8 nucleotides match TRBD1. The CDR3 runs to 15 residues. V lost 5 bases to trimming and J lost 4 bases; unmatched junction nucleotides: 10. Germline V gene data show CDR1 as SGHTA and CDR2 as FQGTGA. CDR3 bases: TGTGCCAGCAGCCCACAGCCAGGGGGCATGTACGAGCAGTACTTC. Residues: CASSPQPGGMYEQYF.

The chain uses TRBV4-3 and TRBJ2-1; D is undetermined. The germline V gene encodes CDR1 LGHNA and CDR2 YSLEER. The ends were cut back, 0 bases at V and 5 bases at J, with 5 bases in the middle. The CDR3 extends over 13 amino acids. CDR3 residues: CASSQESDNEQFF. CDR3 DNA sequence: TGCGCCAGCAGCCAAGAATCGGACAATGAGCAGTTCTTC.

The CDR3 DNA follows: TGTGCCAGCAGCCAGGGGGCGGTTCGAGCTTTCTTT. It is translated as CASSQGAVRAFF. This sequence joins TRBV5-6 and TRBJ1-1; 8 positions agree with TRBD1. CDR3 size: 12 residues. V dropped 4 bases and J dropped 10; count of bases not matched to a gene: 6. CDR1 and CDR2 (germline): SGHDT, YYEEEE.

The chain links TRBV19 to TRBJ2-6; 11 bases align to TRBD1. V lost 3 bases to trimming and J lost 5 bases; unmatched junction nucleotides: 6. This CDR3 has 17 residues. Germline V gene sequence: CDR1 LNHDA, CDR2 SQIVND (reference sequence). CDR3 sequence reads: CASSIGGQGVWANVLTF. Here the CDR3 DNA reads TGTGCCAGTAGTATTGGGGGACAGGGGGTTTGGGCCAACGTCCTGACTTTC.

This chain uses TRBV7-3 with TRBJ2-2; D remains unclear. Trimming pared 3 bases from V and 1 base from J, leaving 6 bases between. Germline CDR1 reads SGHTA; CDR2 reads FQGTGA. There are 14 residues in the CDR3. CDR3 coding DNA: TGTGCCAGCAGCTTCTCAGTGAACACCGGGGAGCTGTTTTTT. This sequence encodes CASSFSVNTGELFF.

This clone has only a few counts. This chain joins TRBV14 and TRBJ1-6; 10 positions match TRBD1. This CDR3 has 17 residues. CDR1 and CDR2 from the germline V gene are SGHDN and FVKESK. V shed 4 bases, J shed 10 bases, and the junction held 13 bases outside the gene matches. The CDR3 coding sequence is TGTGCCAGCAGCCGTGCAAATCAACCGGGACAGGGGTCACCCCTCCACTTT. It is translated as CASSRANQPGQGSPLHF.

The chain is built from TRBV7-2 and TRBJ2-7; tentative D call: TRBD1 (6 bases). The ends were cut back, 3 bases at V and 3 bases at J, with 9 bases in the middle. Per the germline V gene, CDR1 is SGHTA and CDR2 is FQGNSA. There are 13 residues in the CDR3. The CDR3: CASSFWGLYEQYF. The CDR3 DNA follows: TGTGCCAGCAGCTTTTGGGGGCTCTACGAGCAGTACTTC.

This clone was counted once. The chain employs TRBV27 and TRBJ1-5; 11 bases map to TRBD1. The V segment lost 5 bases and the J segment 1 base; nucleotides outside the gene matches: 10. There are 18 residues in the CDR3. CDR1 is MNHEY and CDR2 is SMNVEV in the germline V gene (reference sequence). Here the CDR3 reads CASSPRTGGAGSNQPQHF. The CDR3 bases are TGTGCCAGCAGTCCCCGGACAGGGGGCGCGGGAAGCAATCAGCCCCAGCATTTT.

The chain employs TRBV7-2 and TRBJ1-2; D perhaps matches TRBD1 (5 bases). This CDR3 has 14 amino acids. Germline CDR1 and CDR2: SGHTA and FQGNSA. V was pared by 3 bases and J by 4 bases, with 12 bases between. The CDR3 is CASSLGGAGYGYTF. The CDR3 DNA follows: TGTGCCAGCAGCTTGGGCGGGGCCGGCTATGGCTACACCTTC.

The rearrangement joins TRBV19 to TRBJ1-6, with D uncertain. Trimming cost V 6 bases and J 6 bases, with 15 bases left between them. CDR1 is LNHDA, CDR2 SQIVND, per germline (reference sequence). The CDR3 runs 15 residues. The CDR3 reads CASRGPRGSNSPLHF. The CDR3 DNA sequence: TGTGCCAGTAGGGGCCCCCGGGGATCTAATTCACCCCTCCACTTT.

This clone was observed a handful of times. The gene calls are TRBV19 and TRBJ1-5; D not certain. CDR3 length: 12 residues. Trimming left V 8 bases short and J 3 bases short, with 8 bases between. Germline assignment: CDR1 LNHDA and CDR2 SQIVND (reference sequence). The CDR3 sequence: CASGRDNQPQHF. CDR3 nucleotide sequence: TGTGCCAGTGGGCGGGACAATCAGCCCCAGCATTTT.

Comment on this clone: A read error may produce the germline difference seen at one junction end. This rearrangement joins TRBV7-9 to TRBJ2-5; possible D gene TRBD2, 5 bases. Germline loops: CDR1 SEHNR, CDR2 FQNEAQ (reference sequence). The CDR3 totals 11 residues. This CDR3 is CASSLGSPQNF. CDR3 coding DNA: TGTGCCAGCAGCCTAGGGAGCCCTCAGAACTTC.

This clone was counted between two and nine times. This chain uses TRBV9 with TRBJ1-3; 7 bases are shared with TRBD1. The ends lost 1 base at V and 2 bases at J; junction bases unmatched: 6. The CDR3 is made up of 16 amino acids. Looked up from germline, CDR1 is SGDLS and CDR2 is YYNGEE. The CDR3 DNA follows: TGTGCCAGCAGCGTAACAGGGGAGCCGACTGGAAACACCATATATTTT. Translating gives CASSVTGEPTGNTIYF.

The chain uses TRBV5-4 and TRBJ2-1, with 9 positions matching TRBD1. Germline assignment: CDR1 SGHNT and CDR2 YYREEE (reference sequence). The CDR3 extends over 15 amino acids. Unmatched junction bases numbered 5, after V lost 0 bases and J lost 7 bases. This CDR3 is CASSLEQGAWNEQFF. The CDR3 DNA is TGTGCCAGCAGCTTGGAACAGGGGGCCTGGAATGAGCAGTTCTTC.

This chain links TRBV5-4 with TRBJ1-6; 8 bases match TRBD1. The J segment lost 7 bases and the V segment lost 3 bases, leaving 6 bases of the junction unmatched. This CDR3 has 15 residues. Germline loops: CDR1 SGHNT, CDR2 YYREEE (reference sequence). CDR3 in amino acids: CASSSRQGPNSPLHF. CDR3 DNA: TGTGCCAGCAGCTCAAGACAGGGGCCCAATTCACCCCTCCACTTT.

This chain connects TRBV7-6 to TRBJ2-2, with TRBD2 identical over 7 bases. Germline V lookup: CDR1 SGHVS, CDR2 FNYEAQ. J gave up 0 bases and V 6 bases, and 4 bases lay outside the gene matches. The length of the CDR3 is 15 residues. DNA of the CDR3: TGTGCCAGCAGTGGGGAGGGGACGAACACCGGGGAGCTGTTTTTT. Protein sequence: CASSGEGTNTGELFF.

This sequence joins TRBV5-4 and TRBJ1-1, with TRBD1 matching 9 bases. Germline-derived CDR1 and CDR2 are SGHNT and YYREEE (reference sequence). Germline trimming cut 0 bases from V and 4 bases from J; bases unmatched to any gene: 4. This CDR3 is 15 amino acids long. DNA for the CDR3: TGTGCCAGCAGCTTGGACAGGGGGCGGGCCACTGAAGCTTTCTTT. It yields the protein CASSLDRGRATEAFF.

The V call is TRBV29-1, the J call TRBJ1-4, with D uncertain. The CDR3 has 11 amino acids. V was pared by 7 bases and J by 7 bases, with 10 bases between. The germline gives CDR1 SQVTM, CDR2 ANQGSEA. In DNA form, the CDR3 reads TGCAGCGCCCCCGTCGGTGAAAAACTGTTTTTT. This sequence encodes CSAPVGEKLFF.

To note about this clone: This may come from a read error, since a much larger clone is one base off. Other DNA sequences of this sample code for an identical CDR3. CDR3 nucleotides: TGTGCCAGCAGCCAAGTCAATCCCCAGTATTATGGCTACACCTTC. Encoded protein: CASSQVNPQYYGYTF. The chain uses TRBV3-1 (or the pseudogene TRBV3-2) and TRBJ1-2; D is undetermined. V shed 1 base and J shed 5 bases, with 14 bases lying between them. Germline values: CDR1 LGHDT, CDR2 YNNKEL (reference sequence). This CDR3 region has 15 residues.

This clone was picked up a small number of times. The CDR3 reads CASSVLGGADTQYF. In nucleotides, the CDR3 is TGTGCCAGCAGCGTATTAGGGGGTGCAGATACGCAGTATTTT. The V call is TRBV9, the J call TRBJ2-3; the D gene is possibly TRBD1 (6 bases). The CDR3 runs to 14 residues. CDR1 and CDR2 (germline): SGDLS, YYNGEE. V was trimmed by 1 base and J by 4 bases, leaving 10 bases between them.

This rearrangement joins TRBV2 to TRBJ2-2, with 7 bases identical to TRBD2. Germline CDR1 reads SNHLY; CDR2 reads FYNNEI. The CDR3 loop spans 13 amino acids. The trim removed 9 bases at V and 5 bases at J, leaving 6 bases unmatched. DNA of the CDR3: TGTGCCAGTGGGGGGGAGAGGACCGGGGAGCTGTTTTTT. Its translation: CASGGERTGELFF.

The chain links TRBV12-3 or TRBV12-4 to TRBJ1-2; D call uncertain. V was clipped by 4 bases and J by 10 bases, with 10 bases between them. CDR3 length equals 11 residues. The CDR3 sequence: CASSYGGPYTF. The CDR3 DNA reads TGTGCCAGCAGTTACGGAGGGCCCTACACCTTC.

The genes are TRBV5-1 and TRBJ2-6; D ambiguous. V lost 3 bases and J 4 bases, leaving 8 bases between the germline ends. Looked up from germline, CDR1 is SGHRS and CDR2 is YFSETQ. The CDR3 covers 14 residues. For the CDR3, the DNA is TGCGCCAGCAGCTCAGATACGGGGGCCAACGTCCTGACTTTC. This encodes CASSSDTGANVLTF.

This clone appeared once. DNA of the CDR3: TGTGCCTGGAGTGTAGGTAGCGGGGGGCTCTACAATGAGCAGTTCTTC. The encoded protein is CAWSVGSGGLYNEQFF. The rearrangement joins TRBV30 to TRBJ2-1; 10 bases line up with TRBD2. The CDR3 loop spans 16 amino acids. V lost 0 bases to trimming and J lost 3 bases; unmatched junction nucleotides: 5. Germline V CDR1 and CDR2: GTSNPN, SVGIG (reference sequence).

Only a few counts were recorded for this clone. The V and J genes are TRBV6-5 and TRBJ2-7, with unresolved D. CDR1 is MNHEY and CDR2 is SVGAGI in the germline V gene. This CDR3 has 13 residues. Between the trimmed V and J ends, which lost 10 bases and 4 bases, there was a span of 17 bases. As DNA, the CDR3 is TGTGCCATCTCGCCGATGGGCCTATACGAGCAGTACTTC. Translated: CAISPMGLYEQYF.